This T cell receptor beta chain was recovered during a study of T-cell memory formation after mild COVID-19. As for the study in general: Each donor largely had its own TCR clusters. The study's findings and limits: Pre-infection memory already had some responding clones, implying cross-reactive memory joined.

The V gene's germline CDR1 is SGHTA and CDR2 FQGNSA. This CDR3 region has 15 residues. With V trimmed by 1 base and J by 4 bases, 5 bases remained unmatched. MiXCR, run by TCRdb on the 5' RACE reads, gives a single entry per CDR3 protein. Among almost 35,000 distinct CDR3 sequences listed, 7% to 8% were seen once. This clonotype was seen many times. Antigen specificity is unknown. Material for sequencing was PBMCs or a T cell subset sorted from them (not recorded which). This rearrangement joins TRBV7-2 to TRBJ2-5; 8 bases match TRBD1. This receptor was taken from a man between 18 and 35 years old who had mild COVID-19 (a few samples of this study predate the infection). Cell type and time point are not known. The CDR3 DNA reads TGTGCCAGCAGCTTAGACAGGGGGACCGGAGAGACCCAGTACTTC. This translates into CASSLDRGTGETQYF.